These T cell receptor beta chains were read from a single sample in a study of OX40 agonist ivuxolimab in advanced cancers. TCRdb keeps only in-frame clones here, not all; method: immunoSEQ multiplex PCR. The top ten hold 0.65% to 0.9% of the sample, which has roughly 120,000 clones, around 93% seen once. The specimen comprised CD4+ or CD8+ T cells sorted from blood, sampled in a trial of the OX40 agonist ivuxolimab. These receptors were obtained from an adult with an advanced solid tumor such as melanoma, head and neck, liver or kidney cancer. CDR3s include the opening cysteine and the closing phenylalanine or tryptophan. D genes are given only for firm matches. Size tells how often a clone was seen (once, few, many) or the class of an expanded clone, and some rows leave it out.

DNA,CDR3,size,J,D,V
TGTGCCAGCAGCTTAAACTCGAGGGACCAAACCTACGAGCAGTACTTC,CASSLNSRDQTYEQYF,NA,TRBJ2-7,NA,TRBV7-3
TGTGCCAGCAGCCCAAGAAACTCTGGGGCCAACGTCCTGACTTTC,CASSPRNSGANVLTF,NA,TRBJ2-6,NA,TRBV11-1
TGTGCCAGCACCAATGATCAGCCCCAGCATTTT,CASTNDQPQHF,NA,TRBJ1-5,NA,TRBV27
TGTGCCATCAGGGAGGGTAGCAGTACGAACACCGGGGAGCTGTTTTTT,CAIREGSSTNTGELFF,NA,TRBJ2-2,NA,TRBV10-3
TGTGCCAGCAGTAGAGGACAGGGGACCGGTGAAAAACTGTTTTTT,CASSRGQGTGEKLFF,once,TRBJ1-4,TRBD1,TRBV25-1
TGTGCCAGCTCCTCTTTTACGGGAAACACTGAAGCTTTCTTT,CASSSFTGNTEAFF,NA,TRBJ1-1,NA,TRBV2
TGCACCAGCAGCCAGGCCCGGGGGGAGCTCAATCAGCCCCAGCATTTT,CTSSQARGELNQPQHF,NA,TRBJ1-5,NA,TRBV1
TGCAGTGCGATAGAGAACGAGCAGTACTTC,CSAIENEQYF,once,TRBJ2-7,NA,TRBV20-1
TGCGCCAGCAGTAAAGAGACCATCACCTACGAGCAGTACTTC,CASSKETITYEQYF,NA,TRBJ2-7,NA,TRBV10-2
TGTGCCAGCAAAACCGGGACATCAACCTACGAGCAGTACTTC,CASKTGTSTYEQYF,NA,TRBJ2-7,NA,TRBV27
TGTGCCAGCAGTTTCGCAGGGAGCTCCTACGAGCAGTACTTC,CASSFAGSSYEQYF,NA,TRBJ2-7,NA,TRBV28
TGCGCCAGCAGCCCCGGGACTAGCGGGAGGGCAGGAGTCGAGCAGTACTTC,CASSPGTSGRAGVEQYF,NA,TRBJ2-7,TRBD2,TRBV5-1
TGCGCCAGCAGCTTGGCCGGGACAGGAGCCAGCGGTGAGCAGTTCTTC,CASSLAGTGASGEQFF,NA,TRBJ2-1,TRBD1,TRBV5-1
TGTGCCAGCAGCCAAGGAGGGGAGGATCAGCCCCAGCATTTT,CASSQGGEDQPQHF,NA,TRBJ1-5,NA,TRBV14
TGTGCCAGCAGCGTAGTGGGAGGTAGGGGCTACACCTTC,CASSVVGGRGYTF,few,TRBJ1-2,NA,TRBV9
TGTGCCAGTAGTCACAAAGACTACGAGCAGTACTTC,CASSHKDYEQYF,NA,TRBJ2-7,NA,TRBV19
TGCGCCAGCAGCTTGTTCTCCGAAGCCAAAAACATTCAGTACTTC,CASSLFSEAKNIQYF,once,TRBJ2-4,NA,TRBV5-1
TGTGCCAGTAGTATAGAGCGACGGTCGAGCTCCTACGAGCAGTACTTC,CASSIERRSSSYEQYF,NA,TRBJ2-7,NA,TRBV19
TGTGCCAGCAGTTTAAGGAACAGGGGGCTAGCGGGATTCCACAATGAGCAGTTCTTC,CASSLRNRGLAGFHNEQFF,NA,TRBJ2-1,NA,TRBV27
TGTGCCATCAGTGAGGGGGGCCATATCCAAGAGACCCAGTACTTC,CAISEGGHIQETQYF,NA,TRBJ2-5,NA,TRBV10-3
TGTGCCAGCACCAATTTGGGCGGCAGTGAAGCTTTCTTT,CASTNLGGSEAFF,NA,TRBJ1-1,NA,TRBV6-5
TGCGCCACCAAAACCGGGCTCAGCACCGGGGAGCTGTTTTTT,CATKTGLSTGELFF,NA,TRBJ2-2,NA,TRBV5-1
TGTGCCATCAGTGAGTTGTACAGGGCAAGGGATCAGCCCCAGCATTTT,CAISELYRARDQPQHF,few,TRBJ1-5,NA,TRBV10-3
TGTGCCAGCAGCCGGGGACTAGCAGGAGGGAACAATGAGCAGTTCTTC,CASSRGLAGGNNEQFF,NA,TRBJ2-1,TRBD2,TRBV11-1
TGTGCCAGCAGTTTGAGCAGAACTAACTATGGCTACACCTTC,CASSLSRTNYGYTF,NA,TRBJ1-2,NA,TRBV27
TGTGCCAGCAGCTTAATGGGACAGGATACCTACGAGCAGTACTTC,CASSLMGQDTYEQYF,NA,TRBJ2-7,TRBD1,TRBV7-3
TGTGCCAGTAGTATCGAGGGCCGCTCCTACAATGAGCAGTTCTTC,CASSIEGRSYNEQFF,NA,TRBJ2-1,NA,TRBV19
TGTGCCAGTAGTGGGGAGCGAGGGCTTAGCGGGAGCCCGCGGGAGACCCAGTACTTC,CASSGERGLSGSPRETQYF,NA,TRBJ2-5,TRBD2,TRBV19
TGCAGCGCCGTAGACCGGGACAGGGGGTCCGCGAACACCGGGGAGCTGTTTTTT,CSAVDRDRGSANTGELFF,NA,TRBJ2-2,TRBD1,TRBV29-1
TGTGCCAGTAGGCCCACGGGACTAGCGGGAGGGGAGCTGTTTTTT,CASRPTGLAGGELFF,NA,TRBJ2-2,TRBD2,TRBV19
TGTGCCAGCTCACCTGGGCAGATCGGCACAGATACGCAGTATTTT,CASSPGQIGTDTQYF,NA,TRBJ2-3,NA,TRBV18
TGTGCCATACAGGGCCCGGACACTGAAGCTTTCTTT,CAIQGPDTEAFF,NA,TRBJ1-1,NA,TRBV6-5
TGTGCCAGCAGCGGGTCGGGACAGGGTCACTACGAGCAGTACTTC,CASSGSGQGHYEQYF,NA,TRBJ2-7,TRBD1,TRBV7-2
TGTGCCAGCTCACCTAACGCAGATACGCAGTATTTT,CASSPNADTQYF,NA,TRBJ2-3,NA,TRBV18
TGTGCCAGCAGACCCACGGTGGGGACAGGGGGCGCCCCCCAGTACTTC,CASRPTVGTGGAPQYF,NA,TRBJ2-5,TRBD1,TRBV7-8
TGTGCCAGCAGCAAGACCGGGACTTCGAACACCGGGGAGCTGTTTTTT,CASSKTGTSNTGELFF,NA,TRBJ2-2,NA,TRBV2
TGTGCCATCCACCGGGACAGGGCGAGTGAGCAGTTCTTC,CAIHRDRASEQFF,NA,TRBJ2-1,TRBD1,TRBV28
TGTGCCAGCAGCTTAGATGTAGCGGGAGCGCCGCAGTACTTC,CASSLDVAGAPQYF,NA,TRBJ2-7,TRBD2,TRBV7-8
TGTGCCAGCAGCTTAGGTCGAACTAGCGGGTGGAGCTCCTACAATGAGCAGTTCTTC,CASSLGRTSGWSSYNEQFF,NA,TRBJ2-1,TRBD2,TRBV11-2
TGCAGTGCTAGGCGTAACTATGGCTACACCTTC,CSARRNYGYTF,NA,TRBJ1-2,NA,TRBV20-1
TGTGCCAGCAACGGCGGGAGGGTGTATGAGCAGTTCTTC,CASNGGRVYEQFF,NA,TRBJ2-1,TRBD2,TRBV9
TGTGCCAGAAGCTTGAGTCTGGCTAGCGGGACCCACGAGCAGTACTTC,CARSLSLASGTHEQYF,NA,TRBJ2-7,TRBD2,TRBV5-3
TGTGCCAGCAGCCAAAATGGCGGGAGCCTAGGAGAGACCCAGTACTTC,CASSQNGGSLGETQYF,NA,TRBJ2-5,TRBD2,TRBV7-9
TGTGCCAGCAGCTTATGGTCCGGGAGTTACGAGCAGTACTTC,CASSLWSGSYEQYF,NA,TRBJ2-7,NA,TRBV7-2
TGTGCCAGCAGTTACTCGGGACTAGTCCACAATGAGCAGTTCTTC,CASSYSGLVHNEQFF,NA,TRBJ2-1,TRBD2,TRBV6-5
TGTGCCATCAGTGAGGCACCCCCGGGACAGGGCGGAAAACCTTTC,CAISEAPPGQGGKPF,NA,TRBJ2-7,TRBD1,TRBV10-3
TGTGCTAGCAGCCCCCACCCAGACACAGATACGCAGTATTTT,CASSPHPDTDTQYF,NA,TRBJ2-3,NA,TRBV7-7
TGTGCCAGCAGTTTGGGACAGCTTAATGAAAAACTGTTTTTT,CASSLGQLNEKLFF,once,TRBJ1-4,TRBD1,TRBV6-6
TGTGCCTGGAATGGCAACAATGAGCAGTTCTTC,CAWNGNNEQFF,NA,TRBJ2-1,NA,TRBV30
TGTGCCAGCAAAAACCCCGCGGGTGGGTACAATGAGCAGTTCTTC,CASKNPAGGYNEQFF,NA,TRBJ2-1,NA,TRBV7-9
TGTGCCAGCTCACCAGGACTAGCGGGTTCCAATGAGCAGTTCTTC,CASSPGLAGSNEQFF,NA,TRBJ2-1,TRBD2,TRBV18
TGTGCCAGCAGTTACCCAGCGGGAGCCCACAATGAGCAGTTCTTC,CASSYPAGAHNEQFF,NA,TRBJ2-1,TRBD2,TRBV6-6
TGTGCCGGGAGGTCGGCTGGGGCCAACGTCCTGACTTTC,CAGRSAGANVLTF,once,TRBJ2-6,NA,TRBV6-5
TGTGCCAGCAGCTTGGCGAGGGGGGTGGATTCACCCCTCCACTTT,CASSLARGVDSPLHF,once,TRBJ1-6,NA,TRBV5-8
TGTGCCTGGACGGCGGGGCTCATGAACACTGAAGCTTTCTTT,CAWTAGLMNTEAFF,NA,TRBJ1-1,NA,TRBV30
TGCAGCGTTGAAACGGACCCCTCCTACGAGCAGTACTTC,CSVETDPSYEQYF,NA,TRBJ2-7,NA,TRBV29-1
TGCAGCGGGGGCCTAGCGGGAGGACCGTACAATGAGCAGTTCTTC,CSGGLAGGPYNEQFF,NA,TRBJ2-1,TRBD2,TRBV29-1